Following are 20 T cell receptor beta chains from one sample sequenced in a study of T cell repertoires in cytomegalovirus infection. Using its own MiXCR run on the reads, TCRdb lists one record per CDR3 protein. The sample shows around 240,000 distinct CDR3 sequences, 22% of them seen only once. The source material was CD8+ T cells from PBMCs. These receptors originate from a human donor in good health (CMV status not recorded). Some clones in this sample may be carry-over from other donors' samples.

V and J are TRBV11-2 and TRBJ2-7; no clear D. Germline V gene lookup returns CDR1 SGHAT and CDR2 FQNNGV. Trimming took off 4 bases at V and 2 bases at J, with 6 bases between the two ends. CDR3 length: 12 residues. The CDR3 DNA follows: TGTGCCAGCAGCTCCGACACCTACGAGCAGTACTTC. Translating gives CASSSDTYEQYF.

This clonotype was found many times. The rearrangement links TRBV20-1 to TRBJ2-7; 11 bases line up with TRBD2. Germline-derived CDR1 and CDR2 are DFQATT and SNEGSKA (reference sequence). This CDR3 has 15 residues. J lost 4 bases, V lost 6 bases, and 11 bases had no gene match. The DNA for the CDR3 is TGCAGTGCCCCGGTGGGTAGCGGGGGGGCTTACGAGCAGTACTTC. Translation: CSAPVGSGGAYEQYF.

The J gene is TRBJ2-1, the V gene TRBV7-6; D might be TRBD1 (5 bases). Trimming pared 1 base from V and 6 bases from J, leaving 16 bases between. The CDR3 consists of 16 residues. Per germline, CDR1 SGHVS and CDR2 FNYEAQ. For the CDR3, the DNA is TGTGCCAGCAGCTTAGAGGGGCAGGGTTGGGGCAATGAGCAGTTCTTC. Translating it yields CASSLEGQGWGNEQFF.

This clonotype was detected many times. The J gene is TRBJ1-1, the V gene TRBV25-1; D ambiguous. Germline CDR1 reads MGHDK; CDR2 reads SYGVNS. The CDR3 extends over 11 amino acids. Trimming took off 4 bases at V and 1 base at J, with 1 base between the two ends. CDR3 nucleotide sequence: TGTGCCAGCAGTGCGAACACTGAAGCTTTCTTT. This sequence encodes CASSANTEAFF. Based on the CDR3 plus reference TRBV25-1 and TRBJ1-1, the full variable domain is EADIYQTPRYLVIGTGKKITLECSQTMGHDKMYWYQQDPGMELHLIHYSYGVNSTEKGDLSSESTVSRIRTEHFPLTLESARPSHTSQYLCASSANTEAFFGQGTRLTVV.

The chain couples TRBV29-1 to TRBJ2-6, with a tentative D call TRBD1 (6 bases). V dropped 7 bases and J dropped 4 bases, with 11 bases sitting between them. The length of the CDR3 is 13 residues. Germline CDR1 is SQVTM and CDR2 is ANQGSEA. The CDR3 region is CSAQGLGANVLTF. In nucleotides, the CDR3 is TGCAGCGCCCAGGGGTTGGGGGCCAACGTCCTGACTTTC.

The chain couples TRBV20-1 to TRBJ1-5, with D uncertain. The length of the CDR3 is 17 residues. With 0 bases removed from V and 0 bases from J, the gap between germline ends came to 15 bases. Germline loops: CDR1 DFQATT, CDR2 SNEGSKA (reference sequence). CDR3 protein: CSARDLGGINSNQPQHF. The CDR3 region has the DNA TGCAGTGCTAGAGATTTAGGAGGGATCAATAGCAATCAGCCCCAGCATTTT.

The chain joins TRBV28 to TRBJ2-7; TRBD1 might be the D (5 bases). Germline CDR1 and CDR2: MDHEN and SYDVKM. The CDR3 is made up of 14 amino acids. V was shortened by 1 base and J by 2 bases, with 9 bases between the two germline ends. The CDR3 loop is CASSLSAGTYEQYF. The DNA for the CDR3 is TGTGCCAGCAGTTTATCGGCAGGGACCTACGAGCAGTACTTC.

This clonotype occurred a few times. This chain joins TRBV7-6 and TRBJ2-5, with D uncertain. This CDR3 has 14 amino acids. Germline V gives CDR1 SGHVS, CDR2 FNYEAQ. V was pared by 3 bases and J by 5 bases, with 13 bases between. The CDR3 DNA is TGTGCCAGCAGCTTTTTTGGGTTCGGCGAGACCCAGTACTTC. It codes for CASSFFGFGETQYF.

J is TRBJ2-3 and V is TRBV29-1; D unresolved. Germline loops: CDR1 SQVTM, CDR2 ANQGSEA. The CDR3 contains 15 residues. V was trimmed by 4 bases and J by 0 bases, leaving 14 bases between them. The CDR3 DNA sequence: TGCAGCGTTGCAGTAGCCGTACCTAGCACAGATACGCAGTATTTT. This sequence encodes CSVAVAVPSTDTQYF.

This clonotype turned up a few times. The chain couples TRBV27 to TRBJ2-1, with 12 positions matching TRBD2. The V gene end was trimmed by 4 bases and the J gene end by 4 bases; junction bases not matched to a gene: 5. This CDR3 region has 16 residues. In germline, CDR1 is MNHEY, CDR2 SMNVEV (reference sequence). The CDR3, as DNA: TGTGCCAGCAGTTCACTACTAGCGGGGGGTTACAATGAGCAGTTCTTC. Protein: CASSSLLAGGYNEQFF.

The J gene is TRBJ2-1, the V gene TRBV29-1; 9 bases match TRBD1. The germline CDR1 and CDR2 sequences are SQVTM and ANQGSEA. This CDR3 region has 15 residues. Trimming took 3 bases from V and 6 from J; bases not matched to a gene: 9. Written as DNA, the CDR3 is TGCAGCGTTGACCCTGGGACAGGGTGGGCCAATGAGCAGTTCTTC. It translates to CSVDPGTGWANEQFF.

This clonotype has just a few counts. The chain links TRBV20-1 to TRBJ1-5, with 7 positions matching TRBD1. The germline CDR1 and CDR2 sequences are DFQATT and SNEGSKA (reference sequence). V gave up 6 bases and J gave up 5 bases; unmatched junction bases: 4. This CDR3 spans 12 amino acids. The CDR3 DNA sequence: TGCAGTGCCCAGGGGGGCGATCAGCCCCAGCATTTT. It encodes CSAQGGDQPQHF.

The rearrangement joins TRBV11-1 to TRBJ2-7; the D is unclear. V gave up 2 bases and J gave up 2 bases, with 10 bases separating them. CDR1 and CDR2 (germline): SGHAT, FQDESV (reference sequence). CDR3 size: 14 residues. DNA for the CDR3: TGTGCCAGCAGCTTATTAGGTCAGACCTACGAGCAGTACTTC. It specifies CASSLLGQTYEQYF. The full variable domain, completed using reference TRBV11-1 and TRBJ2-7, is EAEVAQSPRYKITEKSQAVAFWCDPISGHATLYWYRQILGQGPELLVQFQDESVVDDSQLPKDRFSAERLKGVDSTLKIQPAELGDSAMYLCASSLLGQTYEQYFGPGTRLTVT.

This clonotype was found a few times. DNA for the CDR3: TGCGCCAGCAGCCCGGAAGGGTCAGAACAAGAGACCCAGTACTTC. Protein: CASSPEGSEQETQYF. This chain links TRBV4-1 with TRBJ2-5; D call uncertain. The CDR3 spans 15 residues. The ends were cut back, 4 bases at V and 2 bases at J, with 14 bases in the middle. From germline, CDR1 is MGHRA and CDR2 YSYEKL.

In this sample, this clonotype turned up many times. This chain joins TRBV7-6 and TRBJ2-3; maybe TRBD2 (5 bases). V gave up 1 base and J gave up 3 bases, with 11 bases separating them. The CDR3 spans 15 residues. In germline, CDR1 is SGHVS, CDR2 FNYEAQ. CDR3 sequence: CASSLGASWTDTQYF. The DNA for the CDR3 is TGTGCCAGCAGCTTAGGGGCTAGCTGGACAGATACGCAGTATTTT.

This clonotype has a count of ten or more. The CDR3 loop reads CASSLIVYEQYF. The DNA for the CDR3 is TGTGCCAGCAGCTTAATTGTTTACGAGCAGTACTTC. The rearrangement links TRBV7-8 to TRBJ2-7; no firm D call. The CDR3 is made up of 12 amino acids. The germline V gene has CDR1 SGHVS and CDR2 FQNEAQ. V was shortened by 2 bases and J by 4 bases, with 6 bases between the two germline ends.

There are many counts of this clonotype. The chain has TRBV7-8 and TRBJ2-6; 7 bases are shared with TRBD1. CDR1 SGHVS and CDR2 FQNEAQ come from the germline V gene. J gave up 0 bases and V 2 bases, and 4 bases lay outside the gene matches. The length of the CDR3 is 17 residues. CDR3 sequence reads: CASSLSRTGSGANVLTF. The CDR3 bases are TGTGCCAGCAGCTTATCCCGGACAGGCTCTGGGGCCAACGTCCTGACTTTC. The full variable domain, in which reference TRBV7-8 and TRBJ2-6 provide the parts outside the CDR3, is GAGVSQSPRYKVAKRGQDVALRCDPISGHVSLFWYQQALGQGPEFLTYFQNEAQLDKSGLPSDRFFAERPEGSVSTLKIQRTQQEDSAVYLCASSLSRTGSGANVLTFGAGSRLTVL.

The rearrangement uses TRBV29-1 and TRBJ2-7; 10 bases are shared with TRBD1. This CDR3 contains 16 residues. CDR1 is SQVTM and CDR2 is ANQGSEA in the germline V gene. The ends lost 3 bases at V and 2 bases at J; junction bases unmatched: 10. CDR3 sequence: CSVDFNRGQGTYEQYF. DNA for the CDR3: TGCAGCGTTGACTTTAATCGGGGACAGGGGACCTACGAGCAGTACTTC.

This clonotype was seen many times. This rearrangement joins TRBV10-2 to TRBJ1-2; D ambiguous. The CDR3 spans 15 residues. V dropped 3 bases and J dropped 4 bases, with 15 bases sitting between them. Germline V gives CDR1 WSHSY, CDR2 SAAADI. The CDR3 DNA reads TGCGCCAGCAGTGAAACCCCGCCTAACATCTATGGCTACACCTTC. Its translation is CASSETPPNIYGYTF.

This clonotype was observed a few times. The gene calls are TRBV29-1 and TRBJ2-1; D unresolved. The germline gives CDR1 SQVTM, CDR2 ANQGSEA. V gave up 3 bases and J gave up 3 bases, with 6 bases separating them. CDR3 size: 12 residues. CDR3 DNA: TGCAGCGTTGAGTTTGGCTACAATGAGCAGTTCTTC. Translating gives CSVEFGYNEQFF.